The 19 T cell receptor beta chains listed next were all sequenced from one sample in a study of PD-1 blockade in classical Hodgkin lymphoma. Measured with immunoSEQ multiplex PCR; TCRdb has only the in-frame clones, and not every one. The data show around 30,000 clones, under 70% seen once. All patients relapsed after autologous stem cell transplantation, and brentuximab vedotin exposure varied. Sequenced material: peripheral blood mononuclear cells (PBMCs), taken before the second cycle of nivolumab. The receptors shown here come from a human donor with classical Hodgkin lymphoma.

This rearrangement joins TRBV6-6 to TRBJ1-2, with 7 bases aligning to TRBD1. V shed 0 bases, J shed 7 bases, and the junction held 8 bases outside the gene matches. Germline V gives CDR1 MNHNY, CDR2 SVGAGI (reference sequence). The CDR3 spans 15 residues. Here the CDR3 DNA reads TGTGCCAGCAGTTACTCAGAGGGGGCGCCAGGTGGCTACACCTTC. Translating it yields CASSYSEGAPGGYTF.

This clone appeared a few times. The V call is TRBV28, the J call TRBJ1-2; no definite D call. V shed 2 bases and J shed 8 bases, with 12 bases lying between them. The CDR3 loop spans 13 amino acids. The germline V gene encodes CDR1 MDHEN and CDR2 SYDVKM. The CDR3 spells CASSLPLNGGYTF. For the CDR3, the DNA is TGTGCCAGCAGTTTACCACTTAACGGAGGCTACACCTTC.

The chain couples TRBV7-9 to TRBJ2-5; D is tentatively TRBD1 or TRBD2 (5 bases each). CDR1 and CDR2 (germline): SEHNR, FQNEAQ (reference sequence). Trimming stripped 4 bases from V and 6 bases from J, with 15 bases between. The CDR3 loop spans 14 amino acids. The CDR3 reads CASSWPGPEQTQYF. DNA of the CDR3: TGTGCCAGCAGCTGGCCGGGACCTGAACAGACCCAGTACTTC.

The chain has TRBV5-1 and TRBJ2-6; D not resolved. CDR1 SGHRS and CDR2 YFSETQ come from the germline V gene. Trimming took off 5 bases at V and 0 bases at J, with 6 bases between the two ends. The CDR3 runs 14 residues. The CDR3 DNA sequence: TGCGCCAGCAGGAGGATCTCTGGGGCCAACGTCCTGACTTTC. Translated: CASRRISGANVLTF.

This clone was found once. V and J are TRBV7-2 and TRBJ1-5; D possibly corresponds to TRBD1 (5 bases). This CDR3 spans 15 amino acids. From germline, CDR1 is SGHTA and CDR2 FQGNSA. V was pared by 1 base and J by 11 bases, with 18 bases between. The CDR3 reads CASSLGGTGVGAQHF. CDR3 bases: TGTGCCAGCAGCTTAGGGGGAACGGGGGTCGGGGCCCAGCATTTT.

This sequence joins TRBV7-2 and TRBJ2-1; 9 bases map to TRBD2. V shed 0 bases, J shed 7 bases, and the junction held 7 bases outside the gene matches. CDR1 and CDR2 (germline): SGHTA, FQGNSA. The CDR3 covers 16 residues. The chain's CDR3 is CASSLAVIGLANEQFF. The CDR3 DNA reads as TGTGCCAGCAGCTTAGCTGTCATCGGACTAGCGAATGAGCAGTTCTTC.

This chain connects TRBV6-5 to TRBJ1-3, with a weak D call TRBD1 (5 bases). Trimming cost V 5 bases and J 0 bases, with 11 bases left between them. The CDR3 spans 15 residues. The germline V gene encodes CDR1 MNHEY and CDR2 SVGAGI. The CDR3 bases are TGTGCCAGCAGTATTACAGGACCCTCTGGAAACACCATATATTTT. The encoded protein is CASSITGPSGNTIYF.

This clone has only a few counts. V gene TRBV5-7 combines with J gene TRBJ2-7; the D gene could be TRBD1 or TRBD2 (5 bases each). TRBV5-7 counts as an open reading frame of uncertain function. The V end was cut by 4 bases, the J end by 2 bases, with 13 bases between. The CDR3 is 14 amino acids. CDR3 bases: TGTGCCAGCAGCCGCTTTCGGGGCACCTACGAGCAGTACGTC. Encoded protein: CASSRFRGTYEQYV.

The chain carries TRBV7-9 and TRBJ2-5; D not resolved. The germline CDR1 and CDR2 sequences are SEHNR and FQNEAQ (reference sequence). This CDR3 is built from 15 residues. Trimming stripped 1 base from V and 3 bases from J, with 12 bases between. CDR3 loop: CASSLGVVEKETQYF. As DNA, the CDR3 is TGTGCCAGCAGCTTAGGAGTGGTGGAGAAAGAGACCCAGTACTTC.

The chain recombines TRBV2 with TRBJ2-6; 7 bases fit TRBD1. Per germline, CDR1 SNHLY and CDR2 FYNNEI. V lost 6 bases to trimming and J lost 2 bases; unmatched junction nucleotides: 4. CDR3 length: 15 amino acids. The CDR3 loop reads CASRGGTAGANVLTF. In nucleotides, the CDR3 is TGTGCCAGCAGGGGTGGGACAGCTGGGGCCAACGTCCTGACTTTC.

V usage is TRBV7-2 and J usage is TRBJ2-7; D ambiguous. V was trimmed by 1 base and J by 5 bases, leaving 9 bases between them. The CDR3 has 13 amino acids. Germline values: CDR1 SGHTA, CDR2 FQGNSA. CDR3 sequence reads: CASSLGLFNEQYF. CDR3 DNA: TGTGCCAGCAGCTTAGGTCTATTCAACGAGCAGTACTTC.

The V and J genes are TRBV27 and TRBJ2-5, with a tentative D call TRBD2 (5 bases). The germline V gene has CDR1 MNHEY and CDR2 SMNVEV (reference sequence). The CDR3 covers 14 residues. V lost 5 bases and J 4 bases, leaving 14 bases between the germline ends. The CDR3 nucleotides read TGTGCCAGCAGTCCACTAGGGAAGGTAGAGACCCAGTACTTC. It specifies CASSPLGKVETQYF.

This chain links TRBV5-1 with TRBJ2-6; TRBD2 might be the D (6 bases). Germline V gene sequence: CDR1 SGHRS, CDR2 YFSETQ. V was cut by 6 bases and J by 2 bases, with 12 bases left in between. The CDR3 consists of 15 residues. The CDR3 loop reads CASMAGRTGANVLTF. CDR3 nucleotides: TGCGCCAGCATGGCGGGGAGGACTGGGGCCAACGTCCTGACTTTC.

In its sample, this clone was seen a few times. The V and J genes are TRBV7-9 and TRBJ1-1; D gene ambiguous. The V gene's germline CDR1 is SEHNR and CDR2 FQNEAQ (reference sequence). The CDR3 spans 15 residues. Trimming removed 7 bases from V and 5 bases from J, with 20 bases in between. CDR3 bases: TGTGCCAGCATCCAACCCAAGACCGTCCTGACTGAAGCTTTCTTT. Translating gives CASIQPKTVLTEAFF. The full variable domain, rest sourced from reference TRBV7-9 and TRBJ1-1, is DTGVSQNPRHKITKRGQNVTFRCDPISEHNRLYWYRQTLGQGPEFLTYFQNEAQLEKSRLLSDRFSAERPKGSFSTLEIQRTEQGDSAMYLCASIQPKTVLTEAFFGQGTRLTVV.

The sample holds a few counts of this clone. The chain links TRBV4-2 to TRBJ1-2; D might be TRBD1 (5 bases). CDR3 length equals 15 residues. Trimming stripped 1 base from V and 3 bases from J, with 12 bases between. Germline V CDR1 and CDR2: LGHNA, YNFKEQ. DNA of the CDR3: TGTGCCAGCAGCCAAGGGGGCCGGGGGTACTATGGCTACACCTTC. Amino acid sequence: CASSQGGRGYYGYTF.

By proportion, this clone is medium-sized (0.01 to 0.1%). V and J are TRBV6-1 and TRBJ2-1, with 10 positions matching TRBD1. CDR3 length equals 16 residues. V trimming: 4 bases; J trimming: 5 bases; junction bases outside the gene matches: 8. Germline values: CDR1 MNHNS, CDR2 SASEGT. CDR3 sequence (DNA): TGTGCCAGCAGTGCATCCGGCGGGACAGGGGACAATGAGCAGTTCTTC. Its protein product is CASSASGGTGDNEQFF.

V is TRBV5-1 and J is TRBJ2-3; D is unresolved. The germline V and J ends were trimmed by 1 base and 2 bases, with 5 bases remaining between them. CDR3 length: 13 residues. Germline V gene sequence: CDR1 SGHRS, CDR2 YFSETQ. CDR3 nucleotides: TGCGCCAGCAGCTTGCGGGCCACAGATACGCAGTATTTT. Encoded protein: CASSLRATDTQYF. The complete variable domain, with remaining parts taken from reference TRBV5-1 and TRBJ2-3, reads KAGVTQTPRYLIKTRGQQVTLSCSPISGHRSVSWYQQTPGQGLQFLFEYFSETQRNKGNFPGRFSGRQFSNSRSEMNVSTLELGDSALYLCASSLRATDTQYFGPGTRLTVL.

The chain links TRBV28 to TRBJ1-1; D is perhaps TRBD1 (5 bases). The CDR3 has 14 amino acids. Germline loops: CDR1 MDHEN, CDR2 SYDVKM. V was pared by 1 base and J by 4 bases, with 10 bases between. CDR3 residues: CASSLLGGSTEAFF. CDR3 nucleotide sequence: TGTGCCAGCAGTTTATTGGGGGGGAGCACTGAAGCTTTCTTT.

The chain carries TRBV11-2 and TRBJ2-1; D ambiguous. Germline assignment: CDR1 SGHAT and CDR2 FQNNGV. The CDR3 has 13 residues. The V and J ends lost 5 bases and 2 bases respectively, with 7 bases between them. The CDR3 spells CASSLITYNEQFF. Written as DNA, the CDR3 is TGTGCCAGCAGCCTAATTACCTACAATGAGCAGTTCTTC. Drawing the rest from reference TRBV11-2 and TRBJ2-1, the complete variable domain is EAGVAQSPRYKIIEKRQSVAFWCNPISGHATLYWYQQILGQGPKLLIQFQNNGVVDDSQLPKDRFSAERLKGVDSTLKIQPAKLEDSAVYLCASSLITYNEQFFGPGTRLTVL.